Below are 24 T cell receptor beta chains sequenced from a single sample in a study of blood T cell repertoires in COVID-19. Profiled with immunoSEQ multiplex PCR; TCRdb holds only in-frame clones, not every one. The table records almost 400,000 clones, just under 90% of them present only once. Sequencing input: PBMCs or T cells enriched from blood (not recorded which). Source of these receptors: a woman aged 30 to 39 who had recovered from COVID-19.

On this clone: A read error may produce the germline difference seen at one junction end. The rearrangement uses TRBV7-7 and TRBJ1-1; possibly TRBD1 for D (5 bases). The CDR3 contains 13 residues. Germline V gene sequence: CDR1 SSHAT, CDR2 FNYEAQ (reference sequence). The CDR3 here is CASSLDRNTEAFF. The CDR3 region has the DNA TGTGCTAGCAGCTTAGACAGGAACACTGAAGCTTTCTTT.

This clone was counted once. The chain recombines TRBV28 with TRBJ1-5; D is perhaps TRBD1 (6 bases). Trimming took 3 bases from V and 2 from J, leaving 17 bases between them. This CDR3 has 17 residues. From germline, CDR1 is MDHEN and CDR2 SYDVKM. The CDR3 sequence is CASSLPGGGIRNQPQHF. The CDR3, as DNA: TGTGCCAGCAGTTTGCCCGGTGGGGGCATTCGCAATCAGCCCCAGCATTTT.

The gene calls are TRBV18 and TRBJ2-7, with 12 bases lining up with TRBD2. The J segment lost 6 bases and the V segment lost 6 bases, leaving 3 bases of the junction unmatched. This CDR3 has 13 amino acids. Germline CDR1 is KGHSH and CDR2 is LQKENI. As DNA, the CDR3 is TGTGCCAGCTCCCCGGGACTAGCGGGCGAGCAGTACTTC. Translation: CASSPGLAGEQYF.

V gene TRBV24-1 combines with J gene TRBJ2-3; 11 nucleotides match TRBD2. Germline CDR1 is KGHDR and CDR2 is SFDVKD. Germline trimming cut 5 bases from V and 4 bases from J; bases unmatched to any gene: 16. The CDR3 extends over 19 amino acids. CDR3 sequence (DNA): TGTGCCACCAGTGGTAACAGCGGGCTAGCGGGGGGAGGGCCAGATACGCAGTATTTT. This translates into CATSGNSGLAGGGPDTQYF.

The chain employs TRBV6-6 and TRBJ2-2; 14 bases agree with TRBD2. Germline V CDR1 and CDR2: MNHNY, SVGAGI (reference sequence). The CDR3 has 16 residues. J was trimmed by 6 bases and V by 11 bases; bases with no gene match: 11. CDR3 DNA: TGTGCCGCTACCGGGACTAGCGGGAGTTATCCCGGGGAGCTGTTTTTT. It codes for CAATGTSGSYPGELFF.

The V gene is TRBV9, the J gene TRBJ1-4; 9 bases are a match to TRBD1. V shed 3 bases, J shed 6 bases, and the junction held 12 bases outside the gene matches. Germline V gene lookup returns CDR1 SGDLS and CDR2 YYNGEE. The CDR3 extends over 17 amino acids. CDR3 residues: CASSAPTGGRGDEKLFF. CDR3 sequence (DNA): TGTGCCAGCAGCGCCCCCACAGGGGGCCGGGGGGATGAAAAACTGTTTTTT.

There are a few counts of this clone. CDR3 nucleotide sequence: TGTGCCAAGGCGGGGAGCTCCTACGAGCAGTACTTC. It translates to CAKAGSSYEQYF. The chain recombines TRBV28 with TRBJ2-7, with D perhaps TRBD2 (6 bases). Germline CDR1 is MDHEN and CDR2 is SYDVKM. V was clipped by 10 bases and J by 0 bases, with 10 bases between them. This CDR3 comprises 12 residues.

The rearrangement links TRBV10-3 to TRBJ1-4; perhaps TRBD1 as D (5 bases). The CDR3 has 14 amino acids. V was shortened by 3 bases and J by 7 bases, with 12 bases between the two germline ends. Per the germline V gene, CDR1 is ENHRY and CDR2 is SYGVKD. This CDR3 reads CAISDFQGSEKLFF. CDR3 DNA: TGTGCCATCAGTGACTTCCAGGGATCTGAAAAACTGTTTTTT.

The sample holds one count of this clone. This chain connects TRBV25-1 to TRBJ2-2, with TRBD1 as a possible D gene (5 bases). The CDR3 covers 12 residues. Germline CDR1 reads MGHDK; CDR2 reads SYGVNS. The V end lost 10 bases, the J end lost 6 bases, and 12 bases lay between the germline ends. Written as DNA, the CDR3 is TGTGCCACCAGACAGTTTGCCGGGGAGCTGTTTTTT. Encoded protein: CATRQFAGELFF.

This chain links TRBV28 with TRBJ1-1, with D unclear. Trimming took 8 bases from V and 4 from J, leaving 8 bases between them. CDR3 length: 11 amino acids. CDR1 is MDHEN and CDR2 is SYDVKM in the germline V gene. This chain's CDR3 is CASRDTTEAFF. The CDR3 bases are TGTGCCAGCCGTGACACCACTGAAGCTTTCTTT.

The rearrangement links TRBV6-5 to TRBJ2-7; 9 bases fit TRBD1. V lost 4 bases to trimming and J lost 5 bases; unmatched junction nucleotides: 3. Germline V CDR1 and CDR2: MNHEY, SVGAGI. CDR3 length: 13 residues. The CDR3 spells CASSWDRVNEQYF. In DNA form, the CDR3 reads TGTGCCAGCAGTTGGGACAGGGTCAACGAGCAGTACTTC.

This clone was detected only once. The chain employs TRBV5-1 and TRBJ2-2; 10 nucleotides align to TRBD2. This CDR3 spans 15 amino acids. With V trimmed by 8 bases and J by 3 bases, 7 bases remained unmatched. Looked up from germline, CDR1 is SGHRS and CDR2 is YFSETQ. The CDR3 reads CASPRTSGYTGELFF. The CDR3 region has the DNA TGCGCCAGTCCTAGGACTAGCGGATACACCGGGGAGCTGTTTTTT.

The chain links TRBV9 to TRBJ1-2; 7 nucleotides agree with TRBD1. CDR1 is SGDLS, CDR2 YYNGEE, per germline. V lost 4 bases, J lost 7 bases, and 10 bases stayed unmatched. The CDR3 has 14 amino acids. The CDR3, as DNA: TGTGCCAGCAGCCTGGGACAGTCGTTCTCTGGCTACACCTTC. This translates into CASSLGQSFSGYTF.

The rearrangement links TRBV5-1 to TRBJ1-2, with TRBD1 identical over 8 bases. The V gene end was trimmed by 4 bases and the J gene end by 7 bases; junction bases not matched to a gene: 9. CDR3 length: 14 residues. Germline CDR1 and CDR2: SGHRS and YFSETQ. For the CDR3, the DNA is TGCGCCAGCAGCGGAACCCAGGGGGCAGGTGGCTACACCTTC. Translation gives CASSGTQGAGGYTF.

The sample holds a few counts of this clone. The CDR3 region is CASNSLGPGMPQHF. CDR3 nucleotides: TGTGCCAGCAACAGTCTTGGGCCGGGGATGCCCCAGCATTTT. The rearrangement joins TRBV28 to TRBJ1-5; no definite D call. The germline V and J ends were trimmed by 7 bases and 9 bases, with 19 bases remaining between them. The CDR3 spans 14 residues. Germline values: CDR1 MDHEN, CDR2 SYDVKM.

The J gene is TRBJ2-1, the V gene TRBV10-1, with TRBD2 identical over 13 bases. V was clipped by 7 bases and J by 7 bases; unmatched bases: 10. The CDR3 totals 16 residues. Germline assignment: CDR1 WNHNN and CDR2 SYGVQD (reference sequence). Here the CDR3 DNA reads TGCGCCAGCACGGCCTCAGGACTAGCGGGAGTAAATGAGCAGTTCTTC. As protein: CASTASGLAGVNEQFF.

This clone was recorded only once. In nucleotides, the CDR3 is TGTGCCAGCAGTCGTGACAGATGGCCCCAGCATTTT. Protein product: CASSRDRWPQHF. V gene TRBV2 combines with J gene TRBJ1-5; D is possibly TRBD1 (5 bases). This CDR3 has 12 residues. The V gene lost 5 bases and the J gene lost 9 bases, with 11 bases spanning the gap. Germline loops: CDR1 SNHLY, CDR2 FYNNEI.

The genes are TRBV5-1 and TRBJ1-6; a possible D gene is TRBD1 (5 bases). Trimming pared 0 bases from V and 7 bases from J, leaving 11 bases between. The CDR3 extends over 15 amino acids. In germline, CDR1 is SGHRS, CDR2 YFSETQ. This chain's CDR3 is CASSLDGAGNSPLHF. The CDR3 region has the DNA TGCGCCAGCAGCTTGGACGGGGCGGGGAATTCACCCCTCCACTTT.

The chain links TRBV7-2 to TRBJ2-2, with D possibly TRBD1 on 5 matching bases. Trimming took off 5 bases at V and 0 bases at J, with 16 bases between the two ends. Germline CDR1 reads SGHTA; CDR2 reads FQGNSA. The CDR3 covers 17 residues. The CDR3 loop is CASSDNGWTSNTGELFF. CDR3 DNA sequence: TGTGCCAGCAGCGATAACGGGTGGACATCGAACACCGGGGAGCTGTTTTTT.

This clone has just one count. The chain has TRBV5-1 and TRBJ2-3; 8 nucleotides align to TRBD2. Trimming cost V 0 bases and J 0 bases; bases outside gene matches: 6. The CDR3 contains 17 residues. Looked up from germline, CDR1 is SGHRS and CDR2 is YFSETQ. Written as DNA, the CDR3 is TGCGCCAGCAGCTTGGATCCGACTAGCGCTAGCACAGATACGCAGTATTTT. It translates to CASSLDPTSASTDTQYF.

The V call is TRBV30, the J call TRBJ2-7, with D tentatively TRBD2 (6 bases). The ends were cut back, 8 bases at V and 2 bases at J, with 13 bases in the middle. CDR1 and CDR2 from the germline V gene are GTSNPN and SVGIG (reference sequence). The CDR3 covers 12 residues. The CDR3 reads CAGGGGAYEQYF. The CDR3 nucleotides read TGTGCCGGAGGTGGCGGGGCCTACGAGCAGTACTTC.

The chain combines TRBV9 with TRBJ2-7; D might be TRBD1 (5 bases). Trimming pared 4 bases from V and 3 bases from J, leaving 8 bases between. Germline CDR1 SGDLS, CDR2 YYNGEE. This CDR3 spans 12 amino acids. The CDR3: CASSPTDYEQYF. In DNA, the CDR3 is TGTGCCAGCAGCCCGACAGACTACGAGCAGTACTTC.

This chain links TRBV18 with TRBJ2-5; D is undetermined. This CDR3 spans 14 amino acids. V lost 0 bases to trimming and J lost 5 bases, with 10 bases between them. CDR1 is KGHSH and CDR2 is LQKENI in the germline V gene. Written as DNA, the CDR3 is TGTGCCAGCTCACCACCGGTAAGCTCGGAGACCCAGTACTTC. Translation gives CASSPPVSSETQYF.

V and J are TRBV7-6 and TRBJ2-3; 8 bases map to TRBD1. Germline trimming cut 5 bases from V and 2 bases from J; bases unmatched to any gene: 9. The CDR3 runs 16 residues. CDR1 and CDR2 (germline): SGHVS, FNYEAQ. The CDR3 sequence is CASSLSGTGFTDTQYF. For the CDR3, the DNA is TGTGCCAGCAGCCTCTCCGGGACAGGATTCACAGATACGCAGTATTTT.